This TCR beta chain emerged from a study of CD8+CD57+ T cells in acquired aplastic anemia. Findings and limits, study-wide: Researchers report that about 29 CD8+ CDR3 sequences appeared in both patients and controls. Between patients and controls, CD8+ Simpson's diversity did not vary significantly.

TCR beta VDJ and CDR3 profiling used genomic DNA as template. One entry per CDR3 protein, called by TCRdb with MiXCR from the reads. The profile covers about 110,000 distinct CDR3 sequences, with 51% appearing a single time and roughly 34% taken by the ten largest. Comments on this clonotype: Its antigen is still unknown.

The CDR3 consists of 16 residues. V was clipped by 4 bases and J by 5 bases; unmatched bases: 11. Per the germline V gene, CDR1 is MNHNS and CDR2 is SASEGT. The chain is built from TRBV6-1 and TRBJ1-5; 7 bases are a match to TRBD1. The sample was sorted CD4+, CD8+, or CD8+CD57+ T cells (not recorded which) from PBMCs. The TCR comes from a human donor in good health, serving as a control. The CDR3 reads CASSAHTGTEDQPQHF. The CDR3, as DNA: TGTGCCAGCAGTGCCCATACCGGGACAGAGGATCAGCCCCAGCATTTT.